These T cell receptor beta chains were read from a single sample in a study of T cell repertoires in cytomegalovirus infection. MiXCR, run by TCRdb on the reads, gives a single entry per CDR3 protein. The repertoire has around 200,000 distinct CDR3 sequences, 30% to 45% of them found once; the top ten carry more than 50%. Antigen specificity for these receptors is unknown. This specimen was CD8+ T cells from cultured PBMCs, taken from culture after CMV antigen stimulation. These receptors all stem from a human donor in good health (CMV status not recorded). Some clones in this sample may be carry-over from other donors' samples. Each CDR3 is given with its conserved first and last residue. D genes are given only for firm matches. Only some rows state a clone size, as once, few, many or a class for expanded clones.

J: TRBJ2-1; D: TRBD1; V: TRBV4-2; size: -; DNA: TGTGCCAGCAGCGAAGATCCCATCGGGACAGGGCTTTACAATGAGCAGTTCTTC; CDR3: CASSEDPIGTGLYNEQFF
J: TRBJ1-6; D: TRBD1; V: TRBV19; size: -; DNA: TGTGCCAGTAACTTACAGGGGGCATCACCCCTCCACTTT; CDR3: CASNLQGASPLHF
J: TRBJ2-2; D: TRBD2; V: TRBV7-2; size: -; DNA: TGTGCCAGCAGCCTCCCAGCGGGGCGAGCGAACACCGGGGAGCTGTTTTTT; CDR3: CASSLPAGRANTGELFF
J: TRBJ2-5; D: TRBD2; V: TRBV7-2; size: -; DNA: TGTGCCAGCAGCCAATTGACTAGCGGGGGGGAAGAGACCCAGCACTTC; CDR3: CASSQLTSGGEETQHF
J: TRBJ2-2; D: TRBD1; V: TRBV4-1; size: -; DNA: TGCGCCAGCAGCCATGGGACAGGGACGAACACCGGGGAGCTGTTTTTT; CDR3: CASSHGTGTNTGELFF
J: TRBJ2-1; D: -; V: TRBV2; size: once; DNA: TGTGCCAGTATAATAGCGTGGTGGCCTGGGTATGAGCAGTTCTTC; CDR3: CASIIAWWPGYEQFF
J: TRBJ2-7; D: -; V: TRBV7-4; size: -; DNA: TGTGCCACGCCAAGGAAGGGGAGCGAGCACGAGCAGTACTTC; CDR3: CATPRKGSEHEQYF
J: TRBJ2-1; D: -; V: TRBV27; size: -; DNA: TGTGCCAGCAGTCCCCGTCTCCCCCCGGGACTGAATTACAATGAGCAGTTCTTC; CDR3: CASSPRLPPGLNYNEQFF
J: TRBJ2-7; D: -; V: TRBV7-9; size: -; DNA: TGTGCCAGCAGCTTAGACGAGTACGAGCAGTACTTC; CDR3: CASSLDEYEQYF
J: TRBJ2-7; D: TRBD1; V: TRBV12-3/TRBV12-4; size: -; DNA: TGTGCCACGAAAACAGGGGGAGGTTACGAGCAGTACTTC; CDR3: CATKTGGGYEQYF
J: TRBJ2-1; D: -; V: TRBV2; size: few; DNA: TGTGCCATACCCCGACCTGGGAAAGAGAAGTTCTTC; CDR3: CAIPRPGKEKFF
J: TRBJ1-1; D: TRBD1; V: TRBV11-2; size: -; DNA: TGTGCCAGCAGCTTAGAGGCAGGGGGGAACACTGAAGCTTTCTTT; CDR3: CASSLEAGGNTEAFF
J: TRBJ2-3; D: -; V: TRBV7-6; size: few; DNA: TGTGCCAGCAGCCTAGGGCGGGGGCGTACAGATACGCAGTATTTT; CDR3: CASSLGRGRTDTQYF
J: TRBJ2-7; D: -; V: TRBV12-3/TRBV12-4; size: -; DNA: TGTGCCAGCAGTTTTTCCACGGGAGCCACCTACGAGCAGTACTTC; CDR3: CASSFSTGATYEQYF
J: TRBJ2-1; D: -; V: TRBV12-3/TRBV12-4; size: few; DNA: TGTGCCAGCAGGCGACAGGAATCCTACAATGAGCAGTTCTTC; CDR3: CASRRQESYNEQFF
J: TRBJ1-4; D: TRBD1; V: TRBV7-9; size: few; DNA: TGTGCCAGCAGCTCGACAGGGGAGCGGGAAAAACTGTTTTTT; CDR3: CASSSTGEREKLFF
J: TRBJ2-1; D: -; V: TRBV11-3; size: -; DNA: TGTGCCAGCAGCTTCTCGGTGGATGAGCAGTTCTTC; CDR3: CASSFSVDEQFF
J: TRBJ2-3; D: -; V: TRBV7-9; size: -; DNA: TGTGCCAGCAGCTTTGTCAGTCGCCCTAGCACAGATACGCAGTATTTT; CDR3: CASSFVSRPSTDTQYF
J: TRBJ2-6; D: -; V: TRBV27; size: -; DNA: TGTGCCAGCAGTTTAAAGGGGGCGGGGTCTGGGGCCAACGTCCTGACTTTC; CDR3: CASSLKGAGSGANVLTF
J: TRBJ2-7; D: TRBD2; V: TRBV28; size: -; DNA: TGTGCCAGCAGTTGGGCGGGGGACCCCTACGAGCAGTACTTC; CDR3: CASSWAGDPYEQYF
J: TRBJ2-1; D: -; V: TRBV6-1; size: -; DNA: TGTGCCAGCAGTGAAAGCGTTTACAATGAGCAGTTCTTC; CDR3: CASSESVYNEQFF
J: TRBJ2-1; D: -; V: TRBV5-4; size: few; DNA: TGTGCAAGCAGCTTGTGGTACAACTACAATGAGCAGTTCTTC; CDR3: CASSLWYNYNEQFF
J: TRBJ2-5; D: -; V: TRBV7-2; size: -; DNA: TGTGCCAGCAGCAACCCCCGACGGGAGCCCCAGTACTTC; CDR3: CASSNPRREPQYF
J: TRBJ2-1; D: -; V: TRBV28; size: -; DNA: TGTGCCAGCAGCACCGGACCTAACAATGAGCAGTTCTTC; CDR3: CASSTGPNNEQFF
J: TRBJ1-1; D: -; V: TRBV25-1; size: few; DNA: TGTGCCAGCAGCGGGGCTACGGGAGAGAACACTGAAGCTTTCTTT; CDR3: CASSGATGENTEAFF
J: TRBJ2-1; D: TRBD2; V: TRBV11-2; size: few; DNA: TGTGCCAGCAGCTCACTAGCGGGAGGGCCGGGTGAGCAGTTCTTC; CDR3: CASSSLAGGPGEQFF
J: TRBJ2-6; D: -; V: TRBV28; size: -; DNA: TGTGCCAGCAGTTTAGATGTAGGGGCTGGGGCCAACGTCCTGACTTTC; CDR3: CASSLDVGAGANVLTF
J: TRBJ2-1; D: -; V: TRBV7-8; size: -; DNA: TGTGCCAGCAGCTTAAGAGTGACTTACCCGTGGAATGAGCAGTTCTTC; CDR3: CASSLRVTYPWNEQFF
J: TRBJ2-1; D: TRBD2; V: TRBV6-5; size: -; DNA: TGTGCCAGCAGTCCTGACTTGCGGTTGACTAGCCTTCACAATGAGCAGTTCTTC; CDR3: CASSPDLRLTSLHNEQFF
J: TRBJ1-1; D: -; V: TRBV5-5; size: many; DNA: TGTGCCAGCAGCTTGGAATCGGGGCCTGAAGCTTTCTTT; CDR3: CASSLESGPEAFF
J: TRBJ2-1; D: TRBD2; V: TRBV27; size: -; DNA: TGTGCCAGCAGAACTAGCGGGGCCCGGAATGAGCAGTTCTTC; CDR3: CASRTSGARNEQFF
J: TRBJ1-1; D: -; V: TRBV6-5; size: -; DNA: TGTGCCAGCAGTTACAGAACCATGAACACTGAAGCTTTCTTT; CDR3: CASSYRTMNTEAFF
J: TRBJ2-7; D: -; V: TRBV7-3; size: few; DNA: TGTGCCAGCAGCTTAAGGGCAGCTTTCTCCTACGAGCAGTACTTC; CDR3: CASSLRAAFSYEQYF
J: TRBJ1-2; D: -; V: TRBV7-9; size: -; DNA: TGTGCCAGCAGTTTAACAGGCAAAGCACATGGCTACACCTTC; CDR3: CASSLTGKAHGYTF
J: TRBJ2-5; D: TRBD1; V: TRBV12-3/TRBV12-4; size: -; DNA: TGTGCCAGCAGTACAACACAGGGGTACCAAGAGACCCAGTACTTC; CDR3: CASSTTQGYQETQYF
J: TRBJ2-3; D: -; V: TRBV7-3; size: -; DNA: TGTGCCAGCAGCCTGGGACTCTTGAGCACAGATACGCAGTATTTT; CDR3: CASSLGLLSTDTQYF
J: TRBJ2-4; D: -; V: TRBV19; size: -; DNA: TGTGCCAGTAGTATAGTTCCAGTCCGACTAGCCAAAAACATTCAGTACTTC; CDR3: CASSIVPVRLAKNIQYF
J: TRBJ2-3; D: -; V: TRBV28; size: -; DNA: TGTGCCAGCATACCGGTGGACTATGCGTACCGCACAGATACGCAGTATTTT; CDR3: CASIPVDYAYRTDTQYF